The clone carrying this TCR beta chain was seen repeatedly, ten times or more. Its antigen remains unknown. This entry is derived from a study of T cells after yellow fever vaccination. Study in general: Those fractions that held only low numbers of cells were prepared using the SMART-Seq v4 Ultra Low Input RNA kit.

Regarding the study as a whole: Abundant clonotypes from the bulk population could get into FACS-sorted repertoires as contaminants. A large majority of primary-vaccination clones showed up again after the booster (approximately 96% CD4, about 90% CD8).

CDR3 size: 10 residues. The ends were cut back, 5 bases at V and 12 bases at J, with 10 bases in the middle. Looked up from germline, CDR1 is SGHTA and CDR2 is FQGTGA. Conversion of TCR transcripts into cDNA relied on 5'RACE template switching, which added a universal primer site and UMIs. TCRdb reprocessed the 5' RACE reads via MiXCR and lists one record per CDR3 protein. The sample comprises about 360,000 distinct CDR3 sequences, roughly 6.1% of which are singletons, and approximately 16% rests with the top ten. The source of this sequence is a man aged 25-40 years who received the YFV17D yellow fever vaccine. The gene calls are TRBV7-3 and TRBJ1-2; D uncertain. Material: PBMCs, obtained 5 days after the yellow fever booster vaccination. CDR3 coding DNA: TGTGCCAGCAGCAATGGGCCGAACACCTTC. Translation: CASSNGPNTF.